This record covers a single TCR beta chain. Repertoires were generated with immunoSEQ multiplex PCR, while TCRdb's copy carries only in-frame clones and drops some. Among about 2.2 million clones listed, just under 95% were seen once. Naive CD8 cells, CD45RO-negative and positively selected for CCR7, excluded terminally differentiated effector memory CD45RA+ cells. Healthy HIV-negative adults without recent acute infections or vaccinations served as donors. This sample stems from a study of shared clonotypes between healthy human individuals. Study at large: There were three CD4 naive, three CD4 memory, two CD8 naive and one CD8 memory plates per donor.

The sample comprised naive CD8+ T cells from PBMCs. The receptor comes from a man aged 18 to 35 in good health. Some clones in this sample may be carry-over from other donors' samples.

The CDR3 coding sequence is TGTGCCAGCAGTTACAGTGTCGGAGAAGAATACAATGAGCAGTTCTTC. It yields the protein CASSYSVGEEYNEQFF. The rearrangement joins TRBV6-5 to TRBJ2-1; unclear D gene. The CDR3 extends over 16 amino acids. V lost 2 bases, J lost 4 bases, and 15 bases lay in between. CDR1 and CDR2 (germline): MNHEY, SVGAGI.